This T cell receptor (beta chain) comes out of a study of regulatory and conventional T cells in RAG deficiency. Conventional CD4+ T cells were sorted from blood as CD25-low CD127-high cells. The data were produced by immunoSEQ multiplex PCR, yet TCRdb's version contains in-frame clones alone and is incomplete. Of approximately 48,000 clones listed, approximately 90% are singletons. Study-wide results and caveats: Omenn CD25-high CD127-low cells may be activated cells, not true Tregs.

The sample holds one count of this clone. The antigen is unknown. V gave up 6 bases and J gave up 2 bases, with 11 bases separating them. The CDR3 consists of 14 residues. Looked up from germline, CDR1 is MNHEY and CDR2 is SMNVEV (reference sequence). The same sample was also used in a study of regulatory T cells. This second study says: The PCR used 52 TRBV and 13 TRBJ primers.

This receptor was obtained from a human donor in good health. The sequencing sample was made of CD4+ effector T cells sorted from blood. V gene TRBV27 combines with J gene TRBJ1-5; possible D gene TRBD1, 5 bases. The CDR3 sequence: CASSREGGNQPQHF. The CDR3 DNA sequence: TGTGCCAGCAGCAGGGAAGGTGGCAATCAGCCCCAGCATTTT.